This T cell receptor (beta chain) was captured by sequencing in a study of response to subunit inactivated influenza vaccine. Study observations and caveats: The study's authors posited that every seasonal influenza vaccination enlists few new T cells.

TCRdb itself ran the RT-PCR reads through MiXCR, one entry per CDR3 protein. The sample has around 790,000 distinct CDR3 sequences; approximately 21% are singletons. This clonotype was picked up many times. The antigen is not known. The sample was PBMCs from blood, taken about 5 days after vaccination. The sequence was obtained from a man between 50 and 59 years old who received an inactivated influenza vaccine.

In DNA form, the CDR3 reads TGTGCCAGCAGCTACAATAGCGGGAGGTTTGCTAACGAGCAGTACTTC. It translates to CASSYNSGRFANEQYF. The J gene is TRBJ2-7, the V gene TRBV12-3 or TRBV12-4; 10 bases map to TRBD2. Trimming removed 6 bases from V and 5 bases from J; junction bases left unmatched: 13. This CDR3 is 16 amino acids long.